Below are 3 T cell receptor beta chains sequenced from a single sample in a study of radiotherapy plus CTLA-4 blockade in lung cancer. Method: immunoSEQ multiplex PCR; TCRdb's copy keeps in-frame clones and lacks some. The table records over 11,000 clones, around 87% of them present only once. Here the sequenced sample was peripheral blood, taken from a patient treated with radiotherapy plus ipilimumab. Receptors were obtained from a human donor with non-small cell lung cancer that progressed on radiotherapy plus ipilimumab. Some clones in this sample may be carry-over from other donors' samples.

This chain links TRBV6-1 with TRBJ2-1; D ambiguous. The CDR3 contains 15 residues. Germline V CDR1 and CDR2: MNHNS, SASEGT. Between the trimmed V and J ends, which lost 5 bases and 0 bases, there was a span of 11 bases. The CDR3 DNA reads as TGTGCCAGCAGTCGCCGGGTGGACTCCTACAATGAGCAGTTCTTC. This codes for CASSRRVDSYNEQFF.

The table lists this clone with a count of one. The CDR3 nucleotides read TGCAGCGTTGATAATGGCAGGGGGTCTCTCTACACCTTC. This sequence encodes CSVDNGRGSLYTF. The rearrangement links TRBV29-1 to TRBJ1-2, with 7 bases fitting TRBD1. J lost 10 bases, V lost 3 bases, and 11 bases had no gene match. Germline CDR1 reads SQVTM; CDR2 reads ANQGSEA. The CDR3 sequence is 13 residues long.

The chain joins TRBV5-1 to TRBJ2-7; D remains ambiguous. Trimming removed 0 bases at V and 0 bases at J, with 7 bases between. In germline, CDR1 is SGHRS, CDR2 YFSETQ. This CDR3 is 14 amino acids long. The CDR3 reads CASSLEASSYEQYF. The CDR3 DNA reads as TGCGCCAGCAGCTTGGAAGCGAGCTCCTACGAGCAGTACTTC.